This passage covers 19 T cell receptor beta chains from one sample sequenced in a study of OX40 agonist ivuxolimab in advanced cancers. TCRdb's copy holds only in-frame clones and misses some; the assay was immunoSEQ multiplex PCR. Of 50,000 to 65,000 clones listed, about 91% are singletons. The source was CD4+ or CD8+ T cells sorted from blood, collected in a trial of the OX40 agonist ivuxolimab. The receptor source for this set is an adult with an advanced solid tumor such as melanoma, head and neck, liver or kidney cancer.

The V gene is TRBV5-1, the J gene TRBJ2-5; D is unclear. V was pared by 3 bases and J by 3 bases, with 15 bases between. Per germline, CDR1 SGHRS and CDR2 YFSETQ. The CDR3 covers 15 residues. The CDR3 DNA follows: TGCGCCAGCAGCTGGTTCTCGGCGTTCGAAGAGACCCAGTACTTC. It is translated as CASSWFSAFEETQYF.

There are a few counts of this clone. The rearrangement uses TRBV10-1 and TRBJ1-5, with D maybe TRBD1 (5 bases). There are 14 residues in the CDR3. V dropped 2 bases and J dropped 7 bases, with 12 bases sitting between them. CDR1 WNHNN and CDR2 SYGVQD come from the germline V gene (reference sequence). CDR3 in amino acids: CASSEGGVRQPQHF. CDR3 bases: TGCGCCAGCAGTGAGGGAGGGGTTCGCCAGCCCCAGCATTTT.

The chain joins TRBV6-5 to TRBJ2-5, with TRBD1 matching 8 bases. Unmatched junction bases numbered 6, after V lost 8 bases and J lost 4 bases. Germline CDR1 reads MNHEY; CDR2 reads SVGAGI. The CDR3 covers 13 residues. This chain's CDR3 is CASGQGDSETQYF. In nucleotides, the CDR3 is TGTGCCAGCGGACAGGGTGATTCAGAGACCCAGTACTTC.

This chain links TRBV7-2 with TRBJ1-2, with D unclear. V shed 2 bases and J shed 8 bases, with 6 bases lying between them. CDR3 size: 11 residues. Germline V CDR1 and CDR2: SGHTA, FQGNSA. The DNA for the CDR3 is TGTGCCAGCAGCTTATGGGAGGGCTACACCTTC. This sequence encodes CASSLWEGYTF.

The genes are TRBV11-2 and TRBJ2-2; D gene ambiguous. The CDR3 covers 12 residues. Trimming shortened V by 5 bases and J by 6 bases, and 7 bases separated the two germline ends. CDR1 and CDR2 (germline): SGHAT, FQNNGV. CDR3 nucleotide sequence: TGTGCCAGCAGCATAAGAGCCGGGGAGCTGTTTTTT. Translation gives CASSIRAGELFF.

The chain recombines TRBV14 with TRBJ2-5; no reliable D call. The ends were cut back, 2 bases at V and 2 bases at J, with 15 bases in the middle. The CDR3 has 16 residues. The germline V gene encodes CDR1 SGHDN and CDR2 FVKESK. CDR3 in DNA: TGTGCCAGCAGCCAACGGTATAAGGCAGCGCAAGAGACCCAGTACTTC. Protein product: CASSQRYKAAQETQYF. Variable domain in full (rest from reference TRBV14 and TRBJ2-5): EAGVTQFPSHSVIEKGQTVTLRCDPISGHDNLYWYRRVMGKEIKFLLHFVKESKQDESGMPNNRFLAERTGGTYSTLKVQPAELEDSGVYFCASSQRYKAAQETQYFGPGTRLLVL.

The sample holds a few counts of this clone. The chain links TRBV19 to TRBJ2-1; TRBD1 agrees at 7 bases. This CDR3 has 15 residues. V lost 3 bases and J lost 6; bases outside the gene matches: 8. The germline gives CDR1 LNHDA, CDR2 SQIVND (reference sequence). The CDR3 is CASSMFDRDPNEQFF. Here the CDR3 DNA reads TGTGCCAGTAGTATGTTCGACAGGGATCCCAATGAGCAGTTCTTC.

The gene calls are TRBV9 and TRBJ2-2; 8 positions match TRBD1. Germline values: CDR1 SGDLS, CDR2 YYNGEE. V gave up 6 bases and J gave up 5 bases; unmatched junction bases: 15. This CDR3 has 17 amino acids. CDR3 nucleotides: TGTGCCAGCACCCCTATCCCGGGACAGGTCGGTACCGGGGAGCTGTTTTTT. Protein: CASTPIPGQVGTGELFF.

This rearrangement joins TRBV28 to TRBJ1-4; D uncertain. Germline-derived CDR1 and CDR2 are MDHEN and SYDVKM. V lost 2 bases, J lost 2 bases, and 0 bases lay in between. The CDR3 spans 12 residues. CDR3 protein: CASSLTNEKLFF. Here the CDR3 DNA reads TGTGCCAGCAGTTTAACTAATGAAAAACTGTTTTTT. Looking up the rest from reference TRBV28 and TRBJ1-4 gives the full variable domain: DVKVTQSSRYLVKRTGEKVFLECVQDMDHENMFWYRQDPGLGLRLIYFSYDVKMKEKGDIPEGYSVSREKKERFSLILESASTNQTSMYLCASSLTNEKLFFGSGTQLSVL.

The CDR3 nucleotides are TGTGCCAGCAGTTTCGGGTTAGCGTATACCGGGGAGCTGTTTTTT. This codes for CASSFGLAYTGELFF. This chain joins TRBV27 and TRBJ2-2; possible D gene TRBD2, 5 bases. Trimming stripped 3 bases from V and 5 bases from J, with 13 bases between. The CDR3 consists of 15 residues. The germline CDR1 and CDR2 sequences are MNHEY and SMNVEV (reference sequence).

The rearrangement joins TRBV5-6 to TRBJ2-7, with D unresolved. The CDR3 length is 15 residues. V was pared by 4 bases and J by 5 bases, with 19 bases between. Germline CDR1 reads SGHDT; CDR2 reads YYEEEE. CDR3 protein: CASSQNSRFPDEQYF. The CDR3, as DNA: TGTGCCAGCAGCCAAAACAGCCGGTTTCCTGACGAGCAGTACTTC.

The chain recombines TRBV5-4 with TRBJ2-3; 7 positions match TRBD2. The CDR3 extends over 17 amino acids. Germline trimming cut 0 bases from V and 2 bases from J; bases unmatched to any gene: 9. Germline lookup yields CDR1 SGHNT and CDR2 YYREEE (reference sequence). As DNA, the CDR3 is TGTGCCAGCAGCTTGGTTTCTAGCGGTTTCTTCACAGATACGCAGTATTTT. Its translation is CASSLVSSGFFTDTQYF.

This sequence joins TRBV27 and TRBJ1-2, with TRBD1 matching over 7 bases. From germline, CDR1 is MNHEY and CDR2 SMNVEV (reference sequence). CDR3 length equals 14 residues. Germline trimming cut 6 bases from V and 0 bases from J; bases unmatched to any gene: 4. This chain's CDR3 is CASSGDRTNYGYTF. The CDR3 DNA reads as TGTGCCAGCAGCGGGGACAGAACTAACTATGGCTACACCTTC.

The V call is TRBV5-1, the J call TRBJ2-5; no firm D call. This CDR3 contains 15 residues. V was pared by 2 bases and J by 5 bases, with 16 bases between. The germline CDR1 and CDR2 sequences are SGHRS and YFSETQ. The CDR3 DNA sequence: TGCGCCAGCAGCTTCTCCGGATCGCTGGGCGAGACCCAGTACTTC. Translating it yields CASSFSGSLGETQYF.

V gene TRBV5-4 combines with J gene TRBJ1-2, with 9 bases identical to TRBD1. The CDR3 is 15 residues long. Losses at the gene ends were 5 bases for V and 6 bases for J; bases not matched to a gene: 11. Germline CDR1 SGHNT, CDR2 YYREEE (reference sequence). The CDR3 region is CASRPWDRVHHGYTF. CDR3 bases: TGTGCCAGCAGACCCTGGGACAGGGTCCATCATGGCTACACCTTC.

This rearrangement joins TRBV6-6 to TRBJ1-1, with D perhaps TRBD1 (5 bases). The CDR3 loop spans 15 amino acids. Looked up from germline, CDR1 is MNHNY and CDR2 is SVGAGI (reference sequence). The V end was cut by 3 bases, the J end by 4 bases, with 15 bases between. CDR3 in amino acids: CASSYEWGAVTEAFF. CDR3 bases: TGTGCCAGCAGTTATGAATGGGGCGCGGTCACTGAAGCTTTCTTT.

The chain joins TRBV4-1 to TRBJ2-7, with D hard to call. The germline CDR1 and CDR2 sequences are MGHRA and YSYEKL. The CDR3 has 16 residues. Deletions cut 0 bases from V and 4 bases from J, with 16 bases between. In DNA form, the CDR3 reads TGCGCCAGCAGCCAAGATGTGGCAGCTCTTTCGTACGAGCAGTACTTC. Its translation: CASSQDVAALSYEQYF.

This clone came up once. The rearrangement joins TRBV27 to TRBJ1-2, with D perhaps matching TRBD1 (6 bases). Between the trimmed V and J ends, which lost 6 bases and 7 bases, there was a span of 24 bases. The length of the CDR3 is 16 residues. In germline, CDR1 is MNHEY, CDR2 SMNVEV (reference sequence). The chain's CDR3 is CASSLGMEEGGGGYTF. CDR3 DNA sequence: TGTGCCAGCAGCCTCGGAATGGAAGAGGGAGGGGGTGGCTACACCTTC.

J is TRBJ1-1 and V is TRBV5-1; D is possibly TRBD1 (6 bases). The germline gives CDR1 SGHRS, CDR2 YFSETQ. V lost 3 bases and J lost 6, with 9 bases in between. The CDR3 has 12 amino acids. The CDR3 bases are TGCGCCAGCAGCTATGAGGGGGCTGAAGCTTTCTTT. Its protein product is CASSYEGAEAFF.